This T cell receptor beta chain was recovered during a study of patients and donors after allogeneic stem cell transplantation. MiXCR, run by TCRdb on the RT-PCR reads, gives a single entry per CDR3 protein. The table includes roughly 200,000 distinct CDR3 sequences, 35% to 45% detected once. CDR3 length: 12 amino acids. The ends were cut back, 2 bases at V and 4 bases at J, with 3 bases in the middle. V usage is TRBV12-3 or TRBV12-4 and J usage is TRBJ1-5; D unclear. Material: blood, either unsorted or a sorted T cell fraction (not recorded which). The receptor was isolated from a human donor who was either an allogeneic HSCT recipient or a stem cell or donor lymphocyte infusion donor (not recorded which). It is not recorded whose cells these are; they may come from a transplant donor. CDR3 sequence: CASSLKNQPQHF. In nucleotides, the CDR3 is TGTGCCAGCAGTTTAAAGAATCAGCCCCAGCATTTT.